This TCR beta chain was observed in a study of blood T cell repertoires in COVID-19. Study context: The samples span acute and convalescent COVID-19 from the United States, Italy and Spain. T cells, B-cell-depleted T cells, or PBMCs supplied cDNA or gDNA.

This clone was detected only once. Original analysis: Amplifying reference gene primers gave estimates of nucleated cell counts. The protocol was immunoSEQ multiplex PCR, while the TCRdb copy is restricted to in-frame clones and leaves out a portion. V, J and clone size were drawn from that table, and D and trimming were deduced from the DNA. The sample holds more than 85,000 clones; approximately 82% are singletons and the top ten take less than 8%. The germline V gene has CDR1 MNHNS and CDR2 SASEGT. CDR3 length: 15 amino acids. V trimming: 5 bases; J trimming: 1 base; junction bases outside the gene matches: 4.

Specimen: peripheral blood. J is TRBJ2-7 and V is TRBV6-1; 11 nucleotides agree with TRBD1. This sequence was found in a woman of 80 years or more with active or convalescent COVID-19. Here the CDR3 reads CASSPGTGGSYEQYF. CDR3 nucleotides: TGTGCCAGCAGTCCAGGGACAGGGGGATCCTACGAGCAGTACTTC.